This is a list of T cell receptor beta chains from one sample in a study of blood T cell repertoires in COVID-19. The assay was immunoSEQ multiplex PCR, and TCRdb's table has in-frame clones only and misses some. The sample shows some 340,000 clones, approximately 81% of them seen only once. Sequencing was done on a sample of peripheral blood. The receptors shown here come from a woman in her late teens or twenties with acute or convalescent COVID-19. Each CDR3 is given with its conserved first and last residue. The D gene is left open where the match is weak. Size is omitted from some rows. Given values are once, few, many or a class for expanded clones.

j_call clone_size d_call v_call cdr3_aa cdr3_nt
TRBJ2-1 NA NA TRBV28 CASSPVPLSVKDNEQFF TGTGCCAGCAGTCCAGTCCCCCTAAGCGTGAAGGACAATGAGCAGTTCTTC
TRBJ2-5 NA TRBD1 TRBV19 CASSIERTGGLRETQYF TGTGCCAGTAGTATAGAAAGAACAGGGGGCCTAAGAGAGACCCAGTACTTC
TRBJ1-1 NA NA TRBV6-5 CASSYQPGVGAFF TGTGCCAGCAGTTATCAACCCGGGGTTGGGGCTTTCTTT
TRBJ1-4 NA NA TRBV5-6 CASSAWLSGVREKLFF TGTGCCAGCAGCGCCTGGTTGTCGGGGGTAAGGGAAAAACTGTTTTTT
TRBJ1-6 NA NA TRBV2 CANKYQDNSPLHF TGTGCCAACAAATATCAGGATAATTCACCCCTCCACTTT
TRBJ2-7 NA NA TRBV5-1 CASSLEPAYEQYF TGCGCCAGCAGCTTGGAGCCGGCCTACGAGCAGTACTTC
TRBJ2-2 NA TRBD1 TRBV2 CASRTGGTGELFF TGTGCCAGCAGGACAGGGGGCACCGGGGAGCTGTTTTTT
TRBJ1-2 once TRBD1 TRBV4-1 CASSPRTGGGYGYTF TGCGCCAGCAGCCCTCGGACAGGGGGCGGCTATGGCTACACCTTC
TRBJ1-1 NA NA TRBV29-1 CSVVLQANTEAFF TGCAGCGTTGTTCTGCAGGCGAACACTGAAGCTTTCTTT
TRBJ2-7 NA NA TRBV7-2 CASSLASQRGGEQYF TGTGCCAGCAGCTTAGCGTCCCAAAGAGGAGGCGAGCAGTACTTC
TRBJ2-6 NA TRBD2 TRBV6-1 CASSAEGGSGANVLTF TGTGCCAGCAGTGCAGAGGGAGGGTCTGGGGCCAACGTCCTGACTTTC
TRBJ2-1 NA TRBD2 TRBV2 CASWGAGGNNEQFF TGTGCCAGCTGGGGTGCGGGAGGGAACAATGAGCAGTTCTTC
TRBJ1-3 NA TRBD1 TRBV7-2 CASSLGWGRGLSGNTIYF TGTGCCAGCAGCTTAGGGTGGGGCAGGGGGTTATCTGGAAACACCATATATTTT
TRBJ2-5 NA NA TRBV27 CASSFAGGYQETQYF TGTGCCAGCAGTTTCGCAGGGGGGTACCAAGAGACCCAGTACTTC
TRBJ1-6 few TRBD1 TRBV6-4 CASSIGTGDNSPLHF TGTGCCAGCAGTATCGGGACAGGGGATAATTCACCCCTCCACTTT
TRBJ1-1 NA TRBD1 TRBV6-1 CASSETGVVAEAFF TGTGCCAGCAGTGAGACAGGGGTCGTGGCTGAAGCTTTCTTT
TRBJ1-2 NA NA TRBV2 CASSEYQAIGYGYTF TGTGCCAGCAGTGAATACCAGGCTATAGGTTATGGCTACACCTTC
TRBJ2-7 NA NA TRBV11-2 CASMGTPLYEQYF TGTGCCAGCATGGGGACACCACTTTACGAGCAGTACTTC
TRBJ2-3 NA TRBD2 TRBV6-4 CASSPSGTATDTQYF TGTGCCAGCAGTCCTAGCGGGACGGCTACAGATACGCAGTATTTT
TRBJ1-2 NA TRBD1 TRBV5-5 CASSPGTGPPTPYGYTF TGTGCCAGCAGCCCGGGGACAGGGCCACCCACACCTTATGGCTACACCTTC
TRBJ1-6 NA NA TRBV5-1 CASSLTGNNSPLHF TGCGCCAGCAGCTTGACAGGGAATAATTCACCCCTCCACTTT
TRBJ1-1 NA TRBD1 TRBV5-4 CASGGPGTGSTEAFF TGTGCCAGCGGGGGGCCTGGGACAGGGTCCACTGAAGCTTTCTTT
TRBJ2-5 NA TRBD1 TRBV30 CAWSKGQGRETQYF TGTGCCTGGAGTAAGGGACAGGGGCGCGAGACCCAGTACTTC
TRBJ2-2 NA NA TRBV24-1 CATSDLAPELFF TGTGCCACCAGTGATCTGGCCCCGGAGCTGTTTTTT
TRBJ2-7 NA NA TRBV28 CASRGANSYEQYF TGTGCCAGCAGGGGGGCTAATTCATACGAGCAGTACTTC
TRBJ2-7 NA TRBD2 TRBV6-6 CASSSQGGANEQYF TGTGCCAGCAGTTCCCAGGGAGGGGCCAACGAGCAGTACTTC
TRBJ2-1 NA TRBD2 TRBV5-5 CASRYRGGAENEQFF TGTGCCAGCAGATATCGCGGGGGAGCTGAGAATGAGCAGTTCTTC
TRBJ2-2 NA NA TRBV2 CASSEVAGELFF TGTGCCAGCAGTGAAGTCGCCGGGGAGCTGTTTTTT
TRBJ2-2 NA TRBD1 TRBV7-9 CASSHRAGQGVGELFF TGTGCCAGCAGCCATAGGGCAGGACAGGGAGTCGGAGAGCTGTTTTTT
TRBJ1-1 few NA TRBV29-1 CSVGEGDGDTEAFF TGCAGCGTTGGGGAGGGGGATGGAGACACTGAAGCTTTCTTT
TRBJ1-2 NA NA TRBV19 CASSIGPYGYTF TGTGCCAGTAGTATAGGGCCCTATGGCTACACCTTC
TRBJ1-1 NA TRBD1 TRBV10-3 CAITGDRGRTEAFF TGTGCCATCACCGGGGACAGGGGTAGAACTGAAGCTTTCTTT
TRBJ2-1 NA TRBD2 TRBV24-1 CATSDPWLAGTPNEQFF TGTGCCACCAGTGATCCCTGGCTAGCGGGAACCCCGAATGAGCAGTTCTTC
TRBJ1-2 NA TRBD1 TRBV5-5 CASSLAGQGNYGYTF TGTGCCAGCAGCTTGGCGGGACAGGGGAACTATGGCTACACCTTC
TRBJ1-5 NA NA TRBV19 CASSMSQGNQPQHF TGTGCCAGTAGTATGAGCCAGGGAAATCAGCCCCAGCATTTT
TRBJ1-6 NA NA TRBV14 CASSQGLGELYNSPLHF TGTGCCAGCAGCCAAGGCCTTGGGGAGCTCTATAATTCACCCCTCCACTTT
TRBJ2-1 NA TRBD1 TRBV2 CAREGTDDNEQFF TGTGCCAGGGAAGGGACAGATGACAATGAGCAGTTCTTC
TRBJ2-7 NA TRBD1 TRBV19 CASSIRTGTSYEQYF TGTGCCAGTAGTATAAGGACAGGAACTTCCTACGAGCAGTACTTC
TRBJ2-1 NA TRBD1 TRBV29-1 CSVQGASSYNEQFF TGCAGCGTCCAGGGGGCGAGCTCCTACAATGAGCAGTTCTTC
TRBJ1-1 many NA TRBV4-1 CASSQPGGLSTEAFF TGCGCCAGCAGCCAACCCGGCGGGCTCAGCACTGAAGCTTTCTTT
TRBJ1-2 NA NA TRBV20-1 CSATEGEGYTF TGCAGTGCTACCGAGGGGGAGGGCTACACCTTC
TRBJ1-6 NA NA TRBV6-1 CASSERRETPSSPLHF TGTGCCAGCAGTGAAAGGAGGGAGACGCCGAGTTCACCCCTCCACTTT
TRBJ1-1 NA TRBD1 TRBV7-9 CASSLPPSQGQGRGAFF TGTGCCAGCAGCTTACCCCCCTCGCAGGGACAGGGGAGAGGAGCTTTCTTT
TRBJ2-3 once NA TRBV29-1 CSAPHRGTDTQYF TGCAGCGCACCCCACAGGGGCACAGATACGCAGTATTTT
TRBJ1-2 NA NA TRBV25-1 CASSFREGTNYGYTF TGTGCCAGCAGCTTCCGGGAGGGCACTAACTATGGCTACACCTTC
TRBJ1-2 NA NA TRBV5-1 CASSLAVGGNDGYTF TGCGCCAGCAGCTTGGCCGTAGGGGGAAATGATGGCTACACCTTC
TRBJ1-5 NA NA TRBV20-1 CSASPSSQPQHF TGCAGTGCCAGTCCGTCGAGTCAGCCCCAGCATTTT
TRBJ2-3 NA TRBD1 TRBV5-1 CASRQGQGTDTQYF TGCGCCAGCAGACAGGGACAGGGCACAGATACGCAGTATTTT
TRBJ2-1 NA TRBD1 TRBV24-1 CATSETRTGGSYNEQFF TGTGCCACCAGTGAGACCCGGACAGGGGGGTCCTACAATGAGCAGTTCTTC
TRBJ1-1 NA TRBD1 TRBV19 CASSEMDRGLTEAFF TGTGCCAGTAGTGAAATGGACAGGGGTTTAACTGAAGCTTTCTTT
TRBJ1-3 NA TRBD1 TRBV13 CASSVNRGLSSGNTIYF TGTGCCAGCAGCGTTAACAGGGGGTTAAGCTCTGGAAACACCATATATTTT
TRBJ1-2 NA TRBD1 TRBV5-1 CASSWGVAGGSDGYTF TGCGCCAGCAGCTGGGGCGTGGCAGGGGGATCTGATGGCTACACCTTC
TRBJ1-3 NA TRBD1 TRBV7-9 CASSPRGIDRGGNTIYF TGTGCCAGCAGTCCAAGAGGGATAGACAGGGGTGGAAACACCATATATTTT
TRBJ1-3 NA NA TRBV11-1 CASSAGVSGNTIYF TGTGCCAGCAGCGCCGGGGTCTCTGGAAACACCATATATTTT
TRBJ2-1 NA NA TRBV28 CASAKADKGEQFF TGTGCCAGCGCAAAGGCGGACAAAGGAGAGCAGTTCTTC
TRBJ2-3 NA NA TRBV9 CASSVEARGGDTQYF TGTGCCAGCAGCGTAGAGGCTAGGGGGGGAGATACGCAGTATTTT
TRBJ2-3 many NA TRBV4-2 CASSDDDFSTDTQYF TGTGCCAGCAGCGACGATGACTTTAGCACAGATACGCAGTATTTT